This T cell receptor beta chain is from a study of control samples from healthy donors and cancer patients. CDR1 is SEHNR and CDR2 is FQNEAQ in the germline V gene (reference sequence). V was clipped by 1 base and J by 4 bases; unmatched bases: 2. CDR3 length: 14 residues. Here immunoSEQ multiplex PCR was the method, and the copy in TCRdb shows in-frame clones only, minus some. The table has approximately 120,000 clones, 80% to 95% seen once. This clone was observed a handful of times. Sequenced: PBMCs. The clonotype was recovered from a man aged 80 or over with head and neck cancer. The chain combines TRBV7-9 with TRBJ1-2; 8 positions match TRBD1. The CDR3 protein is CASSLGQGPYGYTF. DNA for the CDR3: TGTGCCAGCAGCTTAGGACAGGGGCCCTATGGCTACACCTTC.